This entry lists 27 T cell receptor beta chains sequenced from one sample in a study of OX40 agonist ivuxolimab in advanced cancers. Here immunoSEQ multiplex PCR was the method, and the copy in TCRdb shows in-frame clones only, minus some. The table lists tens of thousands of clones, 81% of them singletons. The input for sequencing was CD4+ or CD8+ T cells sorted from blood, taken in a trial of the OX40 agonist ivuxolimab. The source is an adult with an advanced solid tumor such as melanoma, head and neck, liver or kidney cancer.

V is TRBV5-1 and J is TRBJ2-7; TRBD1 matches at 7 bases. The junction had 5 bases not matched to a gene; V was cut back by 0 bases and J by 2 bases. This CDR3 spans 15 amino acids. Germline V gene lookup returns CDR1 SGHRS and CDR2 YFSETQ. In DNA form, the CDR3 reads TGCGCCAGCAGCTTGGATGGGCAGGGGGCCTACGAGCAGTACTTC. This gives the protein CASSLDGQGAYEQYF.

The chain is built from TRBV7-9 and TRBJ2-1; 7 bases are a match to TRBD1. The CDR3 is made up of 15 amino acids. With 5 bases clipped from V and 4 bases from J, the junction kept 8 bases outside the gene matches. From germline, CDR1 is SEHNR and CDR2 FQNEAQ (reference sequence). The CDR3 DNA sequence: TGTGCCAGCAGCCGAGACAGGGACGTATACAATGAGCAGTTCTTC. Its protein product is CASSRDRDVYNEQFF. Looking up the rest from reference TRBV7-9 and TRBJ2-1 gives the full variable domain: DTGVSQNPRHKITKRGQNVTFRCDPISEHNRLYWYRQTLGQGPEFLTYFQNEAQLEKSRLLSDRFSAERPKGSFSTLEIQRTEQGDSAMYLCASSRDRDVYNEQFFGPGTRLTVL.

The chain uses TRBV15 and TRBJ2-7; TRBD1 aligns across 9 bases. The germline V gene has CDR1 LNHNV and CDR2 YYDKDF (reference sequence). V lost 3 bases and J lost 4; bases outside the gene matches: 10. The CDR3 runs to 16 residues. The CDR3 bases are TGTGCCACCAGCAGTGGCGTAACAGGGGGCAGATACGAGCAGTACTTC. Amino acids: CATSSGVTGGRYEQYF.

This clone was counted a few times. The chain has TRBV4-3 and TRBJ2-3; D is ambiguous. Germline lookup yields CDR1 LGHNA and CDR2 YSLEER. The germline V and J ends were trimmed by 0 bases and 0 bases, with 4 bases remaining between them. The length of the CDR3 is 14 residues. CDR3: CASSQERSTDTQYF. As DNA, the CDR3 is TGCGCCAGCAGCCAAGAGCGGAGCACAGATACGCAGTATTTT.

The chain links TRBV30 to TRBJ2-3; D is undetermined. The length of the CDR3 is 13 residues. Trimming took 2 bases from V and 0 from J, leaving 6 bases between them. Germline V gives CDR1 GTSNPN, CDR2 SVGIG (reference sequence). The CDR3 DNA reads TGTGCCTGGAGTCTCGGGAGCACAGATACGCAGTATTTT. Protein product: CAWSLGSTDTQYF.

This clone was counted ten times or more. The rearrangement joins TRBV19 to TRBJ2-1; 7 bases are shared with TRBD2. J was trimmed by 4 bases and V by 4 bases; bases with no gene match: 7. Germline-derived CDR1 and CDR2 are LNHDA and SQIVND (reference sequence). CDR3 length: 15 amino acids. The CDR3 loop reads CASSNLAASYNEQFF. The CDR3 nucleotides read TGTGCCAGTAGTAACCTAGCGGCTTCTTACAATGAGCAGTTCTTC.

This clone appeared a few times. This sequence joins TRBV7-3 and TRBJ2-1; 8 bases match TRBD1. The V gene's germline CDR1 is SGHTA and CDR2 FQGTGA. The ends lost 3 bases at V and 9 bases at J; junction bases unmatched: 1. The CDR3 spans 12 residues. CDR3 bases: TGTGCCAGCAGCTTCCAGGGGGCTGAGCAGTTCTTC. Translation: CASSFQGAEQFF. The full variable domain, rest sourced from reference TRBV7-3 and TRBJ2-1, is GAGVSQTPSNKVTEKGKYVELRCDPISGHTALYWYRQSLGQGPEFLIYFQGTGAADDSGLPNDRFFAVRPEGSVSTLKIQRTERGDSAVYLCASSFQGAEQFFGPGTRLTVL.

The chain has TRBV15 and TRBJ1-5; D is ambiguous. The V end lost 3 bases, the J end lost 7 bases, and 13 bases lay between the germline ends. The CDR3 has 14 amino acids. From germline, CDR1 is LNHNV and CDR2 YYDKDF (reference sequence). CDR3 in amino acids: CATSSSPLSQPQHF. CDR3 coding DNA: TGTGCCACCAGCAGCTCTCCTCTATCGCAGCCCCAGCATTTT.

The J gene is TRBJ2-1, the V gene TRBV18; 7 bases line up with TRBD2. Germline loops: CDR1 KGHSH, CDR2 LQKENI. The J segment lost 3 bases and the V segment lost 6 bases, leaving 8 bases of the junction unmatched. The CDR3 totals 15 residues. The CDR3 DNA sequence: TGTGCCAGCTCTAGGGAGGGCAGCGGCTACAATGAGCAGTTCTTC. Translating gives CASSREGSGYNEQFF.

This chain joins TRBV30 and TRBJ1-2; TRBD1 might be the D (5 bases). V lost 0 bases and J 8 bases, leaving 16 bases between the germline ends. The CDR3 is made up of 14 amino acids. Per the germline V gene, CDR1 is GTSNPN and CDR2 is SVGIG (reference sequence). The CDR3 sequence: CAWSVPGGSRGYTF. Written as DNA, the CDR3 is TGTGCCTGGAGTGTACCGGGGGGGTCGCGGGGCTACACCTTC.

The chain employs TRBV4-2 and TRBJ2-7, with D perhaps TRBD2 (6 bases). Germline V gene data show CDR1 as LGHNA and CDR2 as YNFKEQ. Trimming stripped 1 base from V and 4 bases from J, with 8 bases between. The CDR3 is 13 residues long. CDR3 protein: CASSQAGAYEQYF. In nucleotides, the CDR3 is TGTGCCAGCAGCCAAGCGGGAGCGTACGAGCAGTACTTC.

The J gene is TRBJ2-2, the V gene TRBV9; D may match TRBD1 or TRBD2 (5 bases each). V was shortened by 4 bases and J by 6 bases, with 13 bases between the two germline ends. CDR1 and CDR2 (germline): SGDLS, YYNGEE. This CDR3 spans 14 amino acids. CDR3 residues: CASSSRWGSGELFF. The CDR3 nucleotides read TGTGCCAGCAGCTCCCGCTGGGGGTCCGGGGAGCTGTTTTTT.

This chain links TRBV14 with TRBJ2-2, with D possibly matching TRBD1 (6 bases). The CDR3 loop spans 14 amino acids. With 6 bases removed from V and 8 bases from J, the gap between germline ends came to 16 bases. The germline CDR1 and CDR2 sequences are SGHDN and FVKESK. CDR3: CASSHQGTRGELFF. The CDR3 nucleotides read TGTGCCAGCAGTCACCAGGGGACACGGGGGGAGCTGTTTTTT.

This chain connects TRBV5-4 to TRBJ2-4; 7 bases align to TRBD1. Unmatched junction bases numbered 4, after V lost 2 bases and J lost 8 bases. The CDR3 has 13 amino acids. Germline CDR1 and CDR2: SGHNT and YYREEE (reference sequence). This CDR3 reads CASSFTGTDIQYF. In DNA, the CDR3 is TGTGCCAGCAGCTTTACAGGGACAGACATTCAGTACTTC.

This clone appeared once. This chain uses TRBV6-5 with TRBJ2-5; the match to TRBD1 covers 11 bases. V dropped 5 bases and J dropped 4; count of bases not matched to a gene: 6. This CDR3 comprises 15 residues. Germline-derived CDR1 and CDR2 are MNHEY and SVGAGI. The CDR3 spells CASSGSGTGGETQYF. The CDR3 region has the DNA TGTGCCAGCAGTGGATCCGGGACAGGGGGAGAGACCCAGTACTTC.

This clone was counted only a few times. The rearrangement uses TRBV18 and TRBJ1-1; D unclear. This CDR3 contains 14 residues. Germline loops: CDR1 KGHSH, CDR2 LQKENI. Trimming removed 2 bases at V and 1 base at J, with 8 bases between. The CDR3 is CASSPKSSNTEAFF. The CDR3 DNA reads TGTGCCAGCTCACCAAAGTCATCGAACACTGAAGCTTTCTTT.

This clone was counted only a few times. This chain uses TRBV19 with TRBJ1-1; D gene uncertain. The ends were cut back, 3 bases at V and 6 bases at J, with 11 bases in the middle. The CDR3 runs 13 residues. Germline V gives CDR1 LNHDA, CDR2 SQIVND (reference sequence). In nucleotides, the CDR3 is TGTGCCAGTAGTATGCGCACCCAGGCTGAAGCTTTCTTT. Its translation: CASSMRTQAEAFF.

This clone was counted once. V usage is TRBV7-2 and J usage is TRBJ1-1; TRBD1 aligns across 9 bases. The length of the CDR3 is 15 residues. Germline CDR1 SGHTA, CDR2 FQGNSA. J gave up 5 bases and V 2 bases, and 6 bases lay outside the gene matches. The CDR3 bases are TGTGCCAGCAGCTTAATGGGACAGGGCAATACTGAAGCTTTCTTT. This gives the protein CASSLMGQGNTEAFF.

This clone was picked up a small number of times. This chain connects TRBV6-1 to TRBJ2-1; 10 nucleotides line up with TRBD1. CDR1 is MNHNS, CDR2 SASEGT, per germline. The CDR3 covers 15 residues. Unmatched junction bases numbered 10, after V lost 7 bases and J lost 7 bases. The CDR3 is CASNRGQGLENEQFF. CDR3 coding DNA: TGTGCCAGCAACAGGGGACAGGGGTTAGAGAATGAGCAGTTCTTC.

The chain links TRBV19 to TRBJ1-5; TRBD1 is a possible D gene (5 bases). This CDR3 is built from 15 residues. The V end was cut by 3 bases, the J end by 5 bases, with 14 bases between. Germline CDR1 LNHDA, CDR2 SQIVND (reference sequence). The CDR3 DNA reads TGTGCCAGTAGTATGACCGGGACCTCCGATCAGCCCCAGCATTTT. As protein: CASSMTGTSDQPQHF. The whole variable domain, remainder taken from reference TRBV19 and TRBJ1-5, is DGGITQSPKYLFRKEGQNVTLSCEQNLNHDAMYWYRQDPGQGLRLIYYSQIVNDFQKGDIAEGYSVSREKKESFPLTVTSAQKNPTAFYLCASSMTGTSDQPQHFGDGTRLSIL.

The chain links TRBV7-9 to TRBJ1-2; the D is unclear. The CDR3 runs to 16 residues. V lost 5 bases and J 3 bases, leaving 19 bases between the germline ends. Germline CDR1 SEHNR, CDR2 FQNEAQ (reference sequence). The CDR3 DNA sequence: TGTGCCAGCAGCCGATTAGGAGGCCTGGGAGACTATGGCTACACCTTC. Encoded protein: CASSRLGGLGDYGYTF.

The chain couples TRBV2 to TRBJ1-2; 10 nucleotides line up with TRBD1. Losses at the gene ends were 10 bases for V and 7 bases for J; bases not matched to a gene: 12. Germline V gene data show CDR1 as SNHLY and CDR2 as FYNNEI. This CDR3 spans 14 amino acids. Here the CDR3 DNA reads TGTGCCACCAAGGAGGGACAGGGGTCCCCTGGCTACACCTTC. Translated: CATKEGQGSPGYTF.

The chain employs TRBV14 and TRBJ2-7, with a weak D call TRBD2 (6 bases). CDR1 and CDR2 (germline): SGHDN, FVKESK. The CDR3 sequence is 16 residues long. V lost 2 bases to trimming and J lost 3 bases, with 17 bases between them. Here the CDR3 reads CASSQTVGGVHYEQYF. The CDR3 DNA is TGTGCCAGCAGCCAAACGGTTGGAGGGGTCCACTACGAGCAGTACTTC.

Points on this clone: The junction differs from germline at one of its ends, possibly a read error. Other DNA sequences of this sample code for an identical CDR3. The V and J genes are TRBV19 and TRBJ2-7; tentatively, D is TRBD1 (6 bases). The CDR3 is 15 residues long. Germline V lookup: CDR1 LNHDA, CDR2 SQIVND (reference sequence). CDR3 sequence: CASSLEGQGFNEQYF. Written as DNA, the CDR3 is TGTGCCAGTAGTTTAGAGGGTCAGGGGTTCAACGAGCAGTACTTC.

The chain employs TRBV5-6 and TRBJ1-2; no firm D call. Per germline, CDR1 SGHDT and CDR2 YYEEEE. The CDR3 sequence is 13 residues long. V was cut by 0 bases and J by 7 bases, with 10 bases left in between. The CDR3 region is CASSLVSGIGYTF. CDR3 in DNA: TGTGCCAGCAGCTTGGTCTCTGGAATTGGCTACACCTTC.

The CDR3 here is CASSKQGSEAFF. The CDR3 bases are TGTGCCAGTAGTAAACAGGGCTCTGAAGCTTTCTTT. The chain recombines TRBV19 with TRBJ1-1, with D tentatively TRBD1 (6 bases). Trimming took off 4 bases at V and 6 bases at J, with 9 bases between the two ends. The length of the CDR3 is 12 residues. Germline loops: CDR1 LNHDA, CDR2 SQIVND (reference sequence).

This clone was detected only once. The CDR3 nucleotides read TGCGCCAGCAGCTTACTGACAGGGTCCGAAGCTTTCTTT. It specifies CASSLLTGSEAFF. The chain combines TRBV5-1 with TRBJ1-1; TRBD1 agrees at 7 bases. The germline gives CDR1 SGHRS, CDR2 YFSETQ. The length of the CDR3 is 13 residues. Trimming took 2 bases from V and 8 from J; bases not matched to a gene: 6.